The 14 T cell receptor beta chains given below trace back to one sample, sequenced in a study of CD8+CD57+ T cells in acquired aplastic anemia. Genomic DNA constituted the template upon which TCR beta VDJ and CDR3 profiling was performed. TCRdb itself ran the reads through MiXCR, one entry per CDR3 protein. The table shows about 180,000 distinct CDR3 sequences, with about 47% occurring only once. Material: sorted CD4+, CD8+, or CD8+CD57+ T cells (not recorded which) from PBMCs. The receptors stem from a human donor in good health.

CDR3 coding DNA: TGCAGTGCTAGAGGACGGGACAGCCCTATCTACGAGCAGTACTTC. This codes for CSARGRDSPIYEQYF. The chain couples TRBV20-1 to TRBJ2-7; 7 bases align to TRBD1. The V segment lost 1 base and the J segment 3 bases; nucleotides outside the gene matches: 9. This CDR3 has 15 residues. Germline V gene lookup returns CDR1 DFQATT and CDR2 SNEGSKA (reference sequence).

The chain joins TRBV7-3 to TRBJ2-1, with D perhaps TRBD1 or TRBD2 (5 bases each). The CDR3 loop spans 15 amino acids. Per the germline V gene, CDR1 is SGHTA and CDR2 is FQGTGA. Trimming left V 6 bases short and J 5 bases short, with 17 bases between. CDR3 sequence (DNA): TGTGCCAGCAGGGGTGGGGGTATCGCCAACAATGAGCAGTTCTTC. It translates to CASRGGGIANNEQFF.

As to this clonotype: It may be a read error: a sequence one base away is much more abundant. The CDR3 DNA sequence: TGTGCCAGCAGGTCAACAGGGTCCTATGGCTGCACCTTC. This codes for CASRSTGSYGCTF. V is TRBV27 and J is TRBJ1-2, with D possibly being TRBD1 (6 bases). The CDR3 length is 13 residues. Germline V lookup: CDR1 MNHEY, CDR2 SMNVEV (reference sequence).

This clonotype showed up many times. The CDR3 DNA reads TGTGCCAGCAGCTTAGCCCCGCTCTCCTACGAGCAGTACTTC. This sequence encodes CASSLAPLSYEQYF. The chain recombines TRBV11-2 with TRBJ2-7; unclear D gene. Trimming took off 1 base at V and 0 bases at J, with 7 bases between the two ends. Germline CDR1 SGHAT, CDR2 FQNNGV. The CDR3 sequence is 14 residues long.

V gene TRBV11-1 combines with J gene TRBJ2-1; 11 bases line up with TRBD2. Germline V gene sequence: CDR1 SGHAT, CDR2 FQDESV (reference sequence). V lost 5 bases and J lost 7; bases outside the gene matches: 4. This CDR3 contains 14 residues. CDR3 loop: CASSVGTSGNEQFF. DNA for the CDR3: TGTGCCAGCAGCGTTGGGACTAGCGGAAATGAGCAGTTCTTC. Combining the CDR3 with reference TRBV11-1 and TRBJ2-1 gives the whole variable domain EAEVAQSPRYKITEKSQAVAFWCDPISGHATLYWYRQILGQGPELLVQFQDESVVDDSQLPKDRFSAERLKGVDSTLKIQPAELGDSAMYLCASSVGTSGNEQFFGPGTRLTVL.

Worth noting for this clonotype: Just one base apart from a much larger clone, this may be a read error. The V and J genes are TRBV20-1 and TRBJ2-3; D perhaps matches TRBD2 (8 bases). The CDR3 consists of 13 residues. Germline CDR1 is DFQATT and CDR2 is SNEGSKA (reference sequence). The CDR3 sequence is CSASGGRTGTQYF. Here the CDR3 DNA reads TGCAGTGCTAGTGGCGGGAGGACAGGTACGCAGTATTTT.

This clonotype was counted ten times or more. The rearrangement links TRBV27 to TRBJ1-5; 9 positions agree with TRBD1. Unmatched junction bases numbered 3, after V lost 9 bases and J lost 3 bases. The CDR3 covers 13 residues. Per germline, CDR1 MNHEY and CDR2 SMNVEV (reference sequence). The CDR3 region is CASRTGDNQPQHF. CDR3 DNA: TGTGCCAGTAGGACAGGGGACAATCAGCCCCAGCATTTT.

This rearrangement joins TRBV25-1 to TRBJ2-1; 11 nucleotides align to TRBD2. Germline CDR1 MGHDK, CDR2 SYGVNS. V gave up 5 bases and J gave up 7 bases; unmatched junction bases: 7. The length of the CDR3 is 15 residues. CDR3 DNA sequence: TGTGCCAGCAGTTTCGTAGCGGGAGGGACTAATGAGCAGTTCTTC. It yields the protein CASSFVAGGTNEQFF. Combining the CDR3 with reference TRBV25-1 and TRBJ2-1 gives the whole variable domain EADIYQTPRYLVIGTGKKITLECSQTMGHDKMYWYQQDPGMELHLIHYSYGVNSTEKGDLSSESTVSRIRTEHFPLTLESARPSHTSQYLCASSFVAGGTNEQFFGPGTRLTVL.

Comments on this clonotype: Since a much larger clone is just one base distant, this may be a read error. No conserved phenylalanine or tryptophan is present at the end of the CDR3, so a read error is the likely explanation. The chain joins TRBV6-1 to TRBJ2-3; 7 bases match TRBD1. Germline CDR1 is MNHNS and CDR2 is SASEGT. This CDR3 comprises 14 residues. V was pared by 8 bases and J by 5 bases, with 10 bases of the junction left unmatched. The CDR3: CASSINNRGDTQYL. In nucleotides, the CDR3 is TGTGCCAGCTCAATAAATAACAGGGGAGATACGCAGTATCTT.

The chain carries TRBV11-2 and TRBJ2-7; TRBD1 agrees at 8 bases. The CDR3 spans 15 residues. Germline-derived CDR1 and CDR2 are SGHAT and FQNNGV. V shed 5 bases, J shed 3 bases, and the junction held 9 bases outside the gene matches. CDR3 DNA sequence: TGTGCCAGCAGCCGCTCGGGGACAGGAATCTACGAGCAGTACTTC. This translates into CASSRSGTGIYEQYF.

V gene TRBV24-1 combines with J gene TRBJ2-5; possibly TRBD1 for D (6 bases). There are 16 residues in the CDR3. Looked up from germline, CDR1 is KGHDR and CDR2 is SFDVKD. Trimming cost V 3 bases and J 4 bases, with 17 bases left between them. The CDR3 DNA sequence: TGTGCCACCAGTGATCGCCCGGGCCGAGGGGGAGAGACCCAGTACTTC. It specifies CATSDRPGRGGETQYF.

This clonotype was seen repeatedly, ten times or more. V gene TRBV9 combines with J gene TRBJ1-2, with D possibly matching TRBD1 (6 bases). Germline V gives CDR1 SGDLS, CDR2 YYNGEE. This CDR3 contains 15 residues. V was trimmed by 0 bases and J by 6 bases, leaving 15 bases between them. CDR3 residues: CASSVEVWDTHGYTF. CDR3 nucleotides: TGTGCCAGCAGCGTAGAGGTGTGGGACACGCATGGCTACACCTTC.

This clonotype showed up many times. This sequence joins TRBV9 and TRBJ2-1; D unresolved. Germline V CDR1 and CDR2: SGDLS, YYNGEE. Trimming pared 2 bases from V and 2 bases from J, leaving 5 bases between. The CDR3 contains 13 residues. The chain's CDR3 is CASSVATYNEQFF. CDR3 in DNA: TGTGCCAGCAGCGTGGCGACCTACAATGAGCAGTTCTTC.

The CDR3 here is CASRGDEQYF. In DNA, the CDR3 is TGTGCCAGCAGGGGGGACGAGCAGTACTTC. V and J are TRBV10-3 and TRBJ2-7; D is perhaps TRBD1 (7 bases). The CDR3 has 10 residues. Germline CDR1 and CDR2: ENHRY and SYGVKD. The V and J ends lost 10 bases and 5 bases respectively, with 9 bases between them.